The T cell receptor beta chain under discussion was sequenced for a study of blood T cell repertoires in COVID-19. Study context: Donors in the United States, Italy and Spain gave samples during acute or convalescent COVID-19. The analysed material was cDNA or gDNA that came from T cells, B-cell-depleted T cells, or PBMCs.

Authors' analysis steps: Scientists estimated how many nucleated cells there were by amplifying reference gene primers. Libraries were prepared by immunoSEQ multiplex PCR; TCRdb keeps only in-frame clonotypes and omits some of them. The D gene and trimming were derived from the DNA, and the V and J assignments and clone size from that table. Among approximately 71,000 clones, 90% were seen once, and the ten largest hold 5% to 5.5%. This CDR3 contains 15 residues. CDR1 and CDR2 (germline): SGHDT, YYEEEE. Losses at the gene ends were 7 bases for V and 0 bases for J; bases not matched to a gene: 5. Input material: peripheral blood. The TCR sequence derives from a woman aged 18 to 35 with acute or convalescent COVID-19. The gene calls are TRBV5-6 and TRBJ2-7, with 12 bases identical to TRBD2. CDR3 nucleotide sequence: TGTGCCAGCGAACTAGCGGGGGGACACTCCTACGAGCAGTACTTC. The encoded protein is CASELAGGHSYEQYF.